These 32 T cell receptor beta chains were all obtained from the same sample, sequenced in a study of T cells in Graves' hyperthyroidism and ophthalmopathy. The investigators amplified TCR beta CDR3 regions from RNA transcripts. Initially, a first-round RT-PCR of the TCR CDR3 employed the HTBI primer set. TCRdb independently ran MiXCR on the multiplex PCR reads; one entry per CDR3 protein. The table includes around 110,000 distinct CDR3 sequences, about 15% detected once. The sequenced material came from blood. All receptors come from a woman in her forties or fifties with Graves' hyperthyroidism.

This clonotype was detected many times. The chain uses TRBV20-1 and TRBJ2-2; D gene uncertain. Trimming left V 1 base short and J 7 bases short, with 10 bases between. This CDR3 is built from 13 residues. Germline V gives CDR1 DFQATT, CDR2 SNEGSKA (reference sequence). The CDR3 region is CSARGWSDGELFF. CDR3 sequence (DNA): TGCAGTGCTAGAGGATGGAGCGACGGGGAGCTGTTTTTT.

This clonotype has a count of ten or more. The V and J genes are TRBV11-2 and TRBJ2-6, with TRBD1 matching 8 bases. V was clipped by 4 bases and J by 0 bases; unmatched bases: 5. The CDR3 spans 17 residues. Germline CDR1 reads SGHAT; CDR2 reads FQNNGV. The CDR3: CASSSGQDYSGANVLTF. The CDR3 DNA sequence: TGTGCCAGCAGCTCGGGACAGGACTACTCTGGGGCCAACGTCCTGACTTTC.

At least ten counts were recorded for this clonotype. This chain uses TRBV27 with TRBJ1-1; 7 positions agree with TRBD1. This CDR3 has 15 residues. The junction had 8 bases not matched to a gene; V was cut back by 6 bases and J by 1 base. Germline CDR1 reads MNHEY; CDR2 reads SMNVEV (reference sequence). DNA of the CDR3: TGTGCCAGCAGGGCAGGGACAGTCTGGAACACTGAAGCTTTCTTT. This sequence encodes CASRAGTVWNTEAFF.

The V and J genes are TRBV7-6 and TRBJ2-3; perhaps TRBD2 as D (5 bases). Germline CDR1 is SGHVS and CDR2 is FNYEAQ. The CDR3 runs 13 residues. Trimming took 3 bases from V and 4 from J, leaving 8 bases between them. The chain's CDR3 is CASSFLASDTQYF. The CDR3 DNA reads TGTGCCAGCAGCTTCCTAGCTTCAGATACGCAGTATTTT.

This clonotype was picked up many times. The chain combines TRBV7-2 with TRBJ2-3; 8 bases are shared with TRBD2. V lost 7 bases to trimming and J lost 2 bases; unmatched junction nucleotides: 11. The CDR3 totals 16 residues. Germline CDR1 and CDR2: SGHTA and FQGNSA. Here the CDR3 DNA reads TGTGCCAGCACCTTCTCCGGGACTAGTTTCACAGATACGCAGTATTTT. This encodes CASTFSGTSFTDTQYF.

This clonotype was seen a few times. The chain joins TRBV5-1 to TRBJ2-5; D might be TRBD1 (5 bases). Trimming pared 4 bases from V and 7 bases from J, leaving 14 bases between. The CDR3 spans 13 residues. Germline V gene sequence: CDR1 SGHRS, CDR2 YFSETQ. In DNA, the CDR3 is TGCGCCAGCAGCCAGGCGGAAGGGGCGACCCAGTACTTC. It codes for CASSQAEGATQYF.

There are many counts of this clonotype. The chain has TRBV9 and TRBJ2-4, with D possibly TRBD2 on 6 matching bases. Trimming took 0 bases from V and 8 from J, leaving 12 bases between them. The CDR3 has 14 residues. Germline V gene data show CDR1 as SGDLS and CDR2 as YYNGEE. CDR3 sequence (DNA): TGTGCCAGCAGCGTAGGTGGAGGGACGGACATTCAGTACTTC. Protein product: CASSVGGGTDIQYF. Together with reference TRBV9 and TRBJ2-4, the CDR3 gives the full variable domain: DSGVTQTPKHLITATGQRVTLRCSPRSGDLSVYWYQQSLDQGLQFLIQYYNGEERAKGNILERFSAQQFPDLHSELNLSSLELGDSALYFCASSVGGGTDIQYFGAGTRLSVL.

This clonotype has just a few counts. Since a much larger clone is just one base distant, this may be a read error. The chain couples TRBV13 to TRBJ2-3; perhaps TRBD1 as D (5 bases). Germline V gives CDR1 PRHDT, CDR2 FYEKMQ (reference sequence). The CDR3 has 13 residues. CDR3 region: CASSLDHTGTQYF. In DNA form, the CDR3 reads TGTGCCAGCAGCTTGGACCACACAGGTACGCAGTATTTT.

In its sample, this clonotype was seen many times. The genes are TRBV11-2 and TRBJ2-1; 10 bases line up with TRBD2. The CDR3 is made up of 13 amino acids. The ends lost 5 bases at V and 15 bases at J; junction bases unmatched: 10. Germline V gene sequence: CDR1 SGHAT, CDR2 FQNNGV. The CDR3 loop is CASSEGLAGVTFF. The CDR3 DNA reads as TGTGCCAGCAGCGAGGGTCTAGCGGGAGTCACGTTCTTC.

J is TRBJ1-1 and V is TRBV19; D gene uncertain. The CDR3 covers 13 residues. Between the trimmed V and J ends, which lost 6 bases and 1 base, there was a span of 9 bases. The V gene's germline CDR1 is LNHDA and CDR2 SQIVND (reference sequence). DNA of the CDR3: TGTGCCAGTAGGGTGAGGAAGAACACTGAAGCTTTCTTT. Its translation: CASRVRKNTEAFF.

This clonotype occurred many times. The chain links TRBV5-1 to TRBJ1-4; a weak D match, TRBD1 (6 bases). V was shortened by 3 bases and J by 0 bases, with 18 bases between the two germline ends. The CDR3 contains 18 residues. Germline V gene sequence: CDR1 SGHRS, CDR2 YFSETQ. The CDR3 here is CASSSTRDRRATNEKLFF. The CDR3 bases are TGCGCCAGCAGCTCGACTCGTGACAGGAGAGCAACTAATGAAAAACTGTTTTTT.

V gene TRBV6-1 combines with J gene TRBJ2-6, with 8 bases fitting TRBD1. The CDR3 sequence is 18 residues long. CDR1 and CDR2 (germline): MNHNS, SASEGT. V lost 6 bases and J lost 0; bases outside the gene matches: 10. CDR3 loop: CASSIRQGPTSGANVLTF. Here the CDR3 DNA reads TGTGCCAGCAGCATACGACAGGGGCCCACCTCTGGGGCCAACGTCCTGACTTTC.

This clonotype was observed many times. The gene calls are TRBV5-1 and TRBJ2-2, with a weak D call TRBD1 (5 bases). The CDR3 sequence is 17 residues long. V lost 0 bases to trimming and J lost 4 bases, with 16 bases between them. Germline CDR1 SGHRS, CDR2 YFSETQ. The CDR3 loop is CASSLGTSSATTGELFF. CDR3 DNA: TGCGCCAGCAGCTTGGGGACATCTAGTGCGACCACCGGGGAGCTGTTTTTT.

This rearrangement joins TRBV6-1 to TRBJ2-1; 10 bases line up with TRBD2. The V gene end was trimmed by 8 bases and the J gene end by 9 bases; junction bases not matched to a gene: 16. CDR3 length: 16 residues. Germline lookup yields CDR1 MNHNS and CDR2 SASEGT. The CDR3 DNA follows: TGTGCCAGCCAACGCAGGACGCTAGCGGGAGCGGGTGAGCAGTTCTTC. This encodes CASQRRTLAGAGEQFF.

The chain is built from TRBV5-1 and TRBJ2-5; D is perhaps TRBD1 (6 bases). Germline CDR1 is SGHRS and CDR2 is YFSETQ. The CDR3 is 14 amino acids. V lost 4 bases, J lost 5 bases, and 15 bases lay in between. The CDR3 sequence: CASSPLGASETQYF. CDR3 nucleotide sequence: TGCGCCAGCAGCCCGCTGGGGGCGTCGGAGACCCAGTACTTC.

This clonotype was recorded many times. The rearrangement links TRBV15 to TRBJ2-7, with D possibly TRBD2 on 6 matching bases. Trimming cost V 6 bases and J 5 bases, with 17 bases left between them. Germline CDR1 reads LNHNV; CDR2 reads YYDKDF (reference sequence). The length of the CDR3 is 14 residues. The chain's CDR3 is CATRASVGSNEQYF. In DNA form, the CDR3 reads TGTGCCACCAGGGCTAGCGTAGGATCCAACGAGCAGTACTTC.

This clonotype occurred a few times. The chain links TRBV20-1 to TRBJ2-3; the match to TRBD1 covers 7 bases. The CDR3 has 14 residues. The V gene's germline CDR1 is DFQATT and CDR2 SNEGSKA (reference sequence). Trimming took 8 bases from V and 2 from J; bases not matched to a gene: 10. The CDR3 here is CSPTPGQHTDTQYF. CDR3 coding DNA: TGCAGTCCCACGCCGGGACAGCACACAGATACGCAGTATTTT.

Many counts were recorded for this clonotype. The V and J genes are TRBV5-1 and TRBJ1-1; 7 bases align to TRBD1. V gave up 5 bases and J gave up 5 bases; unmatched junction bases: 12. The CDR3 is 15 residues long. Germline loops: CDR1 SGHRS, CDR2 YFSETQ. The CDR3, as DNA: TGCGCCAGCAGGATCTCAGACAGGGAACGGACTGAAGCTTTCTTT. Translation: CASRISDRERTEAFF.

This clonotype was found many times. The V call is TRBV7-8, the J call TRBJ1-2; D gene uncertain. Germline loops: CDR1 SGHVS, CDR2 FQNEAQ. V gave up 5 bases and J gave up 4 bases, with 11 bases separating them. This CDR3 has 13 amino acids. DNA for the CDR3: TGTGCCAGCAGCCTCCGACGGTCCTATGGCTACACCTTC. Protein sequence: CASSLRRSYGYTF.

This clonotype has ten or more counts. The CDR3 sequence is CAWSPGGRETQYF. Written as DNA, the CDR3 is TGTGCCTGGAGTCCCGGGGGTCGGGAGACCCAGTACTTC. The rearrangement joins TRBV30 to TRBJ2-5; D may be TRBD2 (6 bases). The V gene lost 2 bases and the J gene lost 5 bases, with 12 bases spanning the gap. The CDR3 sequence is 13 residues long. Germline lookup yields CDR1 GTSNPN and CDR2 SVGIG (reference sequence). The full variable domain, rest sourced from reference TRBV30 and TRBJ2-5, is SQTIHQWPATLVQPVGSPLSLECTVEGTSNPNLYWYRQAAGRGLQLLFYSVGIGQISSEVPQNLSASRPQDRQFILSSKKLLLSDSGFYLCAWSPGGRETQYFGPGTRLLVL.

This clonotype has ten or more counts. The chain is built from TRBV7-3 and TRBJ2-1; 8 bases fit TRBD2. Germline loops: CDR1 SGHTA, CDR2 FQGTGA. This CDR3 has 12 amino acids. The ends lost 5 bases at V and 8 bases at J; junction bases unmatched: 2. The CDR3 region is CASSLGGDEQFF. The CDR3 nucleotides are TGTGCCAGCAGCCTCGGGGGGGATGAGCAGTTCTTC.

The rearrangement uses TRBV20-1 and TRBJ2-6, with 7 bases lining up with TRBD1. This CDR3 contains 18 residues. V lost 0 bases, J lost 0 bases, and 8 bases stayed unmatched. Germline V gene data show CDR1 as DFQATT and CDR2 as SNEGSKA (reference sequence). CDR3 coding DNA: TGCAGTGCTAGAGATTGGGCAGGGGGAAGCTCTGGGGCCAACGTCCTGACTTTC. It translates to CSARDWAGGSSGANVLTF.

This clonotype was counted many times. V is TRBV7-9 and J is TRBJ2-2; no definite D call. The CDR3 totals 14 residues. Germline V gives CDR1 SEHNR, CDR2 FQNEAQ (reference sequence). The ends were cut back, 6 bases at V and 1 base at J, with 9 bases in the middle. CDR3 sequence (DNA): TGTGCCAGCAGATTCATCGGGAACACCGGGGAGCTGTTTTTT. Its protein product is CASRFIGNTGELFF.

This clonotype was observed at least ten times. This rearrangement joins TRBV28 to TRBJ2-7; D not certain. This CDR3 is built from 14 residues. Germline V gene lookup returns CDR1 MDHEN and CDR2 SYDVKM. The ends were cut back, 5 bases at V and 0 bases at J, with 11 bases in the middle. The CDR3 is CASSTAANSYEQYV. The CDR3 DNA sequence: TGTGCCAGCAGTACGGCAGCTAACTCCTACGAGCAGTACGTC.

This clonotype was counted at least ten times. This rearrangement joins TRBV28 to TRBJ2-5, with TRBD1 as a possible D gene (6 bases). Germline V lookup: CDR1 MDHEN, CDR2 SYDVKM. The CDR3 totals 14 residues. V lost 4 bases and J 4 bases, leaving 13 bases between the germline ends. CDR3 region: CASSSRDTTETQYF. CDR3 nucleotides: TGTGCCAGCAGTTCTCGGGACACCACAGAGACCCAGTACTTC.

This clonotype was observed many times. The J gene is TRBJ2-7, the V gene TRBV10-2, with D perhaps TRBD2 (6 bases). From germline, CDR1 is WSHSY and CDR2 SAAADI. The CDR3 contains 16 residues. V was shortened by 2 bases and J by 7 bases, with 21 bases between the two germline ends. Here the CDR3 reads CASSEVREALKREQYF. In DNA form, the CDR3 reads TGCGCCAGCAGTGAGGTAAGGGAGGCCCTCAAGAGGGAGCAGTACTTC.

This clonotype was detected many times. The chain carries TRBV28 and TRBJ2-7, with 7 bases lining up with TRBD2. V lost 5 bases, J lost 1 base, and 5 bases stayed unmatched. Germline CDR1 and CDR2: MDHEN and SYDVKM. This CDR3 has 14 residues. The chain's CDR3 is CASSKRLASYEQYF. CDR3 DNA sequence: TGTGCCAGCAGTAAGAGACTAGCATCCTACGAGCAGTACTTC.

Ten or more counts support this clonotype. V and J are TRBV7-9 and TRBJ1-1; D gene uncertain. The CDR3 is 13 amino acids. The germline V gene has CDR1 SEHNR and CDR2 FQNEAQ (reference sequence). V gave up 2 bases and J gave up 6 bases, with 10 bases separating them. The CDR3 sequence: CASSLLGGAEAFF. CDR3 coding DNA: TGTGCCAGCAGCTTACTAGGCGGAGCTGAAGCTTTCTTT.

This clonotype was observed at least ten times. The chain uses TRBV7-2 and TRBJ2-7; 14 bases match TRBD2. The CDR3 sequence is 15 residues long. The ends lost 3 bases at V and 9 bases at J; junction bases unmatched: 7. Germline V gene lookup returns CDR1 SGHTA and CDR2 FQGNSA. The CDR3 region is CASSFGTSGSFPQYF. CDR3 bases: TGTGCCAGCAGCTTCGGGACTAGCGGGAGTTTCCCGCAGTACTTC.

Ten or more counts support this clonotype. CDR3 residues: CSARGGTSSYNEQFF. CDR3 DNA: TGCAGTGCTAGAGGTGGGACTAGCTCCTACAATGAGCAGTTCTTC. This sequence joins TRBV20-1 and TRBJ2-1; TRBD2 aligns across 8 bases. CDR3 length: 15 residues. The germline V gene encodes CDR1 DFQATT and CDR2 SNEGSKA (reference sequence). Germline trimming cut 1 base from V and 0 bases from J; bases unmatched to any gene: 2.

The V and J genes are TRBV3-1 and TRBJ1-3; D uncertain. CDR3 size: 16 residues. V lost 1 base and J lost 4, with 14 bases in between. Looked up from germline, CDR1 is LGHDT and CDR2 is YNNKEL (reference sequence). For the CDR3, the DNA is TGTGCCAGCAGCCAAGGAGAACGGTGGTTGGGAAACACCATATATTTT. This codes for CASSQGERWLGNTIYF. Together with reference TRBV3-1 and TRBJ1-3, the CDR3 gives the full variable domain: DTAVSQTPKYLVTQMGNDKSIKCEQNLGHDTMYWYKQDSKKFLKIMFSYNNKELIINETVPNRFSPKSPDKAHLNLHINSLELGDSAVYFCASSQGERWLGNTIYFGEGSWLTVV.

This clonotype was observed at least ten times. The gene calls are TRBV7-3 and TRBJ2-3, with D possibly being TRBD1 or TRBD2 (6 bases each). The CDR3 loop spans 15 amino acids. CDR1 and CDR2 (germline): SGHTA, FQGTGA. V dropped 5 bases and J dropped 0 bases, with 12 bases sitting between them. The DNA of the CDR3 is TGTGCCAGCAGCCCCGGGGGACACAGCACAGATACGCAGTATTTT. Amino acid sequence: CASSPGGHSTDTQYF. Based on the CDR3 plus reference TRBV7-3 and TRBJ2-3, the full variable domain is GAGVSQTPSNKVTEKGKYVELRCDPISGHTALYWYRQSLGQGPEFLIYFQGTGAADDSGLPNDRFFAVRPEGSVSTLKIQRTERGDSAVYLCASSPGGHSTDTQYFGPGTRLTVL.